A single count supports the clone carrying this TCR beta chain. The target antigen is unknown. V gave up 7 bases and J gave up 5 bases, with 10 bases separating them. The CDR3 is 11 amino acids. Germline V lookup: CDR1 SGDLS, CDR2 YYNGEE. The data originate from a study of naive CD8 T cells in extremely preterm neonates. Looking at the study overall: Abstract and methods disagree on adult ages: 25-50 versus 20-50 years. Study-wide results and caveats: Compared with all age groups, preterm neonates showed less repertoire richness. Preterm CDR3s were shorter than older groups', with fewer N additions and less trimming.

Libraries were prepared by immunoSEQ multiplex PCR; TCRdb keeps only in-frame clonotypes and omits some of them. The table lists 4,500 to 6,500 clones, roughly 98% of them singletons. This receptor was obtained from a human donor in good health. This chain links TRBV9 with TRBJ2-7, with TRBD2 as a possible D gene (6 bases). Sequencing used naive CD8+ T cells from blood. The CDR3 here is CASGGIHEQYF. In nucleotides, the CDR3 is TGTGCCAGCGGAGGGATCCACGAGCAGTACTTC.